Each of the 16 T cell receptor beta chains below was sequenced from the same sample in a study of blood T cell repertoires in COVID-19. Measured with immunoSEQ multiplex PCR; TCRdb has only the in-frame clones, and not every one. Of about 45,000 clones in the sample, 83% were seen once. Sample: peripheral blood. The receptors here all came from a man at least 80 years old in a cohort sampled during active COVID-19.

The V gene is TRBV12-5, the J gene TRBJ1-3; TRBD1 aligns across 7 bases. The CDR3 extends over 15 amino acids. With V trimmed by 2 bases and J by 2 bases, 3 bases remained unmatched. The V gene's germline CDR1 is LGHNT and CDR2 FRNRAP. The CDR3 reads CASGLSTGTGNTIYF. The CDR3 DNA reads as TGTGCTAGTGGTTTGTCGACAGGGACTGGAAACACCATATATTTT.

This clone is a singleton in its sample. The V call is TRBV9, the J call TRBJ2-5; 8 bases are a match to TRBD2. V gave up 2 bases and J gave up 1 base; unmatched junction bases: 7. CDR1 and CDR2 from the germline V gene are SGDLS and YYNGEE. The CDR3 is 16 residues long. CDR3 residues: CASSVGAGGTQETQYF. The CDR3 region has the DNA TGTGCCAGCAGCGTTGGTGCGGGAGGTACCCAAGAGACCCAGTACTTC. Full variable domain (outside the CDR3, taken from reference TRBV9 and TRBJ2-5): DSGVTQTPKHLITATGQRVTLRCSPRSGDLSVYWYQQSLDQGLQFLIQYYNGEERAKGNILERFSAQQFPDLHSELNLSSLELGDSALYFCASSVGAGGTQETQYFGPGTRLLVL.

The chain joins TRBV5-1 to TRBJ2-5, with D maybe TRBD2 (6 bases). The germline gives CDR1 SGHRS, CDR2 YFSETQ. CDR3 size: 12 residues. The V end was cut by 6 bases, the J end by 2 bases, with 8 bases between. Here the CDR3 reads CASKAGQETQYF. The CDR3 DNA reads TGCGCCAGCAAGGCGGGACAAGAGACCCAGTACTTC.

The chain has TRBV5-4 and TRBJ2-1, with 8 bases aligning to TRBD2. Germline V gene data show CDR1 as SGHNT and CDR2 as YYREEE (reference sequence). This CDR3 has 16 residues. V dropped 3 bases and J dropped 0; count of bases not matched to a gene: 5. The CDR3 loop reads CASSSAGGRSYNEQFF. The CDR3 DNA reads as TGTGCCAGCAGCTCGGCGGGGGGCCGCTCCTACAATGAGCAGTTCTTC.

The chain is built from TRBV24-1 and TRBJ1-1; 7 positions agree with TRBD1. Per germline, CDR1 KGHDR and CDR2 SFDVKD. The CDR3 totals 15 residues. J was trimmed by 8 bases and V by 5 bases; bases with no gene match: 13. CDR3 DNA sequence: TGTGCCACCAGTGTTATCCAGGCAGGGGGGAAAGAAGCTTTCTTT. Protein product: CATSVIQAGGKEAFF.

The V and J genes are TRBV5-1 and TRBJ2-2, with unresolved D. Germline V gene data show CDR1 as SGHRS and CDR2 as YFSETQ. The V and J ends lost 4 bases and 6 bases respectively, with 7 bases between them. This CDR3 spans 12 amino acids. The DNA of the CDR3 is TGCGCCAGCAGCGAGCCGGCCGGGGAGCTGTTTTTT. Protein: CASSEPAGELFF. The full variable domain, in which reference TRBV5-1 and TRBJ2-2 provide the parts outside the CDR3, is KAGVTQTPRYLIKTRGQQVTLSCSPISGHRSVSWYQQTPGQGLQFLFEYFSETQRNKGNFPGRFSGRQFSNSRSEMNVSTLELGDSALYLCASSEPAGELFFGEGSRLTVL.

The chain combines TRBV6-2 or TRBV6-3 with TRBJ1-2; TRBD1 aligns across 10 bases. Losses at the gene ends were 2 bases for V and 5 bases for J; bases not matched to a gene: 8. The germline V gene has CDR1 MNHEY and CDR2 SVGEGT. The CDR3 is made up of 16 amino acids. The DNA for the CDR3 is TGTGCCAGCAGTTACCCCACCAGGACAGGGGGGTATGGCTACACCTTC. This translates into CASSYPTRTGGYGYTF.

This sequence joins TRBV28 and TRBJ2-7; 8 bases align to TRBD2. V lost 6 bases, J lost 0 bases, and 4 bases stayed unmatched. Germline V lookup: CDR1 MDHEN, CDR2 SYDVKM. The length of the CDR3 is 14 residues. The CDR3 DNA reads TGTGCCAGCAGGATGAGCGGGGGCTCCTACGAGCAGTACTTC. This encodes CASRMSGGSYEQYF.

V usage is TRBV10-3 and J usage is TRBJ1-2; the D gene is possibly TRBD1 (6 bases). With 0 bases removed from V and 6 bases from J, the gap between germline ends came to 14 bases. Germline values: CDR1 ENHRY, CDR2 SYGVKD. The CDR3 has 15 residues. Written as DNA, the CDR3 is TGTGCCATCAGTGAGTCGAACAGGGCGATTGATGGCTACACCTTC. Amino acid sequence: CAISESNRAIDGYTF.

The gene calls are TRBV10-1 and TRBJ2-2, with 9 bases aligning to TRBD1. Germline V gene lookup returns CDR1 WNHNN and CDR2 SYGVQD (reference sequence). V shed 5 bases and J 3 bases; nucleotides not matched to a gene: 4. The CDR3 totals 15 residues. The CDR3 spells CASSMRTGDTGELFF. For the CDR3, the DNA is TGCGCCAGCAGTATGAGGACAGGGGACACCGGGGAGCTGTTTTTT.

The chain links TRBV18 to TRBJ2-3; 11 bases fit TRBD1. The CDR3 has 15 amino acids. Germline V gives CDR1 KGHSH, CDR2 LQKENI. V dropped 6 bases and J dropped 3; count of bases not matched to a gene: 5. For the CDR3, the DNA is TGTGCCAGCTCGCCAGGGACAGGGGGGACAGATACGCAGTATTTT. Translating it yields CASSPGTGGTDTQYF.

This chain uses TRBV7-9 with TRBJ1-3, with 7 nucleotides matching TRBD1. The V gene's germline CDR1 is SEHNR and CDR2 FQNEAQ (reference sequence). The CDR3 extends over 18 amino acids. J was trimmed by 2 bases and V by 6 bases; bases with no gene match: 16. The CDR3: CASRLNEGAAVTGNTIYF. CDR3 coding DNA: TGTGCCAGCAGACTTAACGAGGGGGCCGCTGTAACTGGAAACACCATATATTTT.

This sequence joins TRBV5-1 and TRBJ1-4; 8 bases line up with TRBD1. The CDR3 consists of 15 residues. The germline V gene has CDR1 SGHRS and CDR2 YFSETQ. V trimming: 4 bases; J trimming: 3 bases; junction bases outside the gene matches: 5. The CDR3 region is CASSLPTGANEKLFF. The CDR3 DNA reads TGCGCCAGCAGCCTACCGACAGGGGCTAATGAAAAACTGTTTTTT.

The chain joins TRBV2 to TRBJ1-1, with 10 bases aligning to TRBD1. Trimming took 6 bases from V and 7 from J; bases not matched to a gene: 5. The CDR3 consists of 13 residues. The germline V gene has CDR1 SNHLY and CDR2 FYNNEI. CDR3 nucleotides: TGTGCCAGCAGCGGGGACAGGGGCGGTGAAGCTTTCTTT. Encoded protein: CASSGDRGGEAFF.

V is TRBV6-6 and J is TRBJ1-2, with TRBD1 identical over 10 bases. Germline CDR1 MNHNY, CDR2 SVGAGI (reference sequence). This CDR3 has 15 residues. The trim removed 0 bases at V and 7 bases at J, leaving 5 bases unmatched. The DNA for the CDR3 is TGTGCCAGCAGTTACTCACTGACAGGGGGCGGTGGCTACACCTTC. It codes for CASSYSLTGGGGYTF.

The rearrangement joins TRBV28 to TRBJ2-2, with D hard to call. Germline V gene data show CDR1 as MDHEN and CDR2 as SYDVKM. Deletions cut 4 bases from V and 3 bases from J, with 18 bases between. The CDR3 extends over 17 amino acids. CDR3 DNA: TGTGCCAGCAGTTCCCCGACAACAAGAGTGGACACCGGGGAGCTGTTTTTT. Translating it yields CASSSPTTRVDTGELFF.